The next 5 T cell receptor beta chains were all read from a single sample in a study of immune evolution from preneoplasia to lung adenocarcinoma. Some clones are missing from TCRdb's copy, which holds only in-frame ones; the method was immunoSEQ multiplex PCR. This sample has 9,500 to 10,000 clones; approximately 75% occur once, and the top ten carry over 10%. Sequenced sample: FFPE lung adenocarcinoma in situ tissue. The source of these receptors is a person of 80 years or more with lung adenocarcinoma.

This rearrangement joins TRBV5-4 to TRBJ2-5; 15 bases match TRBD2. The CDR3 has 18 residues. V shed 0 bases and J 5 bases; nucleotides not matched to a gene: 8. The germline V gene has CDR1 SGHNT and CDR2 YYREEE (reference sequence). Here the CDR3 reads CASSLAPGLAGGLETQYF. The CDR3 bases are TGTGCCAGCAGCTTGGCCCCGGGACTAGCGGGGGGTTTGGAGACCCAGTACTTC.

The chain joins TRBV4-1 to TRBJ2-7; D unresolved. V was cut by 0 bases and J by 3 bases, with 6 bases left in between. Germline loops: CDR1 MGHRA, CDR2 YSYEKL. This CDR3 has 13 amino acids. The CDR3 loop reads CASSQEWNYEQYF. In nucleotides, the CDR3 is TGCGCCAGCAGCCAAGAATGGAACTACGAGCAGTACTTC.

The chain has TRBV7-9 and TRBJ2-7, with D unresolved. Germline loops: CDR1 SEHNR, CDR2 FQNEAQ (reference sequence). The CDR3 spans 12 residues. V shed 5 bases and J shed 4 bases, with 9 bases lying between them. The CDR3 DNA follows: TGTGCCAGCAGCCCAAACAGATACGAGCAGTACTTC. This sequence encodes CASSPNRYEQYF.

This clone appeared a single time. The chain carries TRBV19 and TRBJ1-2, with 7 nucleotides matching TRBD1. Trimming removed 5 bases from V and 2 bases from J; junction bases left unmatched: 8. CDR1 and CDR2 from the germline V gene are LNHDA and SQIVND (reference sequence). This CDR3 contains 15 residues. CDR3 in amino acids: CASSPRDSENYGYTF. The DNA for the CDR3 is TGTGCCAGTAGTCCTCGGGACAGCGAAAACTATGGCTACACCTTC. Full variable domain (rest looked up from reference TRBV19 and TRBJ1-2): DGGITQSPKYLFRKEGQNVTLSCEQNLNHDAMYWYRQDPGQGLRLIYYSQIVNDFQKGDIAEGYSVSREKKESFPLTVTSAQKNPTAFYLCASSPRDSENYGYTFGSGTRLTVV.

The sample holds one count of this clone. The CDR3: CASSLRPADTEAFF. The CDR3 DNA follows: TGTGCCAGCAGCTTAAGACCGGCCGACACTGAAGCTTTCTTT. J is TRBJ1-1 and V is TRBV7-3; D not certain. V shed 1 base and J shed 3 bases, with 9 bases lying between them. The germline CDR1 and CDR2 sequences are SGHTA and FQGTGA. The CDR3 is 14 amino acids.